Listed here are 27 T cell receptor beta chains from one sample, sequenced in a study of blood T cell repertoires in COVID-19. TCRdb's table, derived via immunoSEQ multiplex PCR, lists solely in-frame clones and lacks some. Of some 240,000 clones in the sample, around 80% were seen once. Source material: peripheral blood. These receptors all stem from a woman between 40 and 55 years old who had recovered from COVID-19.

The chain carries TRBV5-1 and TRBJ1-5; a weak D match, TRBD1 (6 bases). Trimming took off 5 bases at V and 5 bases at J, with 17 bases between the two ends. The CDR3 runs 15 residues. Germline V gene sequence: CDR1 SGHRS, CDR2 YFSETQ. DNA for the CDR3: TGCGCCAGCAGTCGAGGGGGGGTTGAGGATCAGCCCCAGCATTTT. Translation: CASSRGGVEDQPQHF.

This chain uses TRBV27 with TRBJ2-1; 10 bases fit TRBD2. CDR3 length: 15 amino acids. Losses at the gene ends were 6 bases for V and 3 bases for J; bases not matched to a gene: 5. Germline CDR1 and CDR2: MNHEY and SMNVEV (reference sequence). The CDR3 reads CASRGSGGGYNEQFF. The CDR3 DNA is TGTGCCAGCAGGGGAAGCGGGGGGGGCTACAATGAGCAGTTCTTC.

This rearrangement joins TRBV3-1 (or the pseudogene TRBV3-2) to TRBJ2-5, with a weak D call TRBD1 (5 bases). Germline CDR1 reads LGHDT; CDR2 reads YNNKEL (reference sequence). Trimming removed 5 bases at V and 0 bases at J, with 13 bases between. The CDR3 extends over 15 amino acids. The CDR3 loop reads CASSSRRGDQETQYF. CDR3 coding DNA: TGTGCCAGCAGCTCCCGAAGGGGTGACCAAGAGACCCAGTACTTC.

This chain connects TRBV5-1 to TRBJ2-2; possibly TRBD1 for D (6 bases). The CDR3 is made up of 13 amino acids. CDR1 is SGHRS and CDR2 is YFSETQ in the germline V gene. V was pared by 4 bases and J by 4 bases, with 8 bases between. CDR3: CASSDRPTGELFF. In nucleotides, the CDR3 is TGCGCCAGCAGCGACAGGCCCACCGGGGAGCTGTTTTTT. The whole variable domain, filled in from reference TRBV5-1 and TRBJ2-2, reads KAGVTQTPRYLIKTRGQQVTLSCSPISGHRSVSWYQQTPGQGLQFLFEYFSETQRNKGNFPGRFSGRQFSNSRSEMNVSTLELGDSALYLCASSDRPTGELFFGEGSRLTVL.

This chain links TRBV19 with TRBJ1-2; TRBD1 aligns across 7 bases. J gave up 8 bases and V 10 bases, and 22 bases lay outside the gene matches. Germline-derived CDR1 and CDR2 are LNHDA and SQIVND (reference sequence). CDR3 length equals 16 residues. CDR3 residues: CATAGGSGGDPPGYTF. CDR3 DNA: TGTGCCACCGCAGGGGGTAGTGGCGGGGATCCGCCGGGCTACACCTTC.

In this sample, this clone turned up a few times. In nucleotides, the CDR3 is TGTGCCAGCAGCTCCGGTATACTTGGCTACACCTTC. It specifies CASSSGILGYTF. The gene calls are TRBV7-9 and TRBJ1-2; D not resolved. V lost 4 bases to trimming and J lost 7 bases, with 10 bases between them. The CDR3 consists of 12 residues. CDR1 SEHNR and CDR2 FQNEAQ come from the germline V gene (reference sequence).

This clone was recorded at least ten times. The chain joins TRBV6-5 to TRBJ2-3, with 10 nucleotides matching TRBD1. V lost 6 bases, J lost 3 bases, and 3 bases stayed unmatched. CDR3 length: 14 amino acids. Looked up from germline, CDR1 is MNHEY and CDR2 is SVGAGI. The CDR3 DNA sequence: TGTGCCAGCAGCCTGGGACAGGGGACAGATACGCAGTATTTT. Its protein is CASSLGQGTDTQYF.

J is TRBJ2-1 and V is TRBV19; weak D call: TRBD1 (6 bases). V was trimmed by 4 bases and J by 10 bases, leaving 14 bases between them. The CDR3 contains 13 residues. Germline V CDR1 and CDR2: LNHDA, SQIVND (reference sequence). The CDR3 DNA reads as TGTGCCAGTAGTACAGCAGGGGCAGGAGAGCAGTTCTTC. Translation gives CASSTAGAGEQFF. The variable domain in full, completed from reference TRBV19 and TRBJ2-1, reads DGGITQSPKYLFRKEGQNVTLSCEQNLNHDAMYWYRQDPGQGLRLIYYSQIVNDFQKGDIAEGYSVSREKKESFPLTVTSAQKNPTAFYLCASSTAGAGEQFFGPGTRLTVL.

This chain links TRBV4-3 with TRBJ2-3; D not resolved. CDR3 length equals 13 residues. V lost 2 bases and J 2 bases, leaving 5 bases between the germline ends. Germline V CDR1 and CDR2: LGHNA, YSLEER. CDR3 DNA: TGCGCCAGCAGCCAAACTTACACAGATACGCAGTATTTT. Residues: CASSQTYTDTQYF.

This chain connects TRBV9 to TRBJ2-5; 7 bases align to TRBD2. Germline V lookup: CDR1 SGDLS, CDR2 YYNGEE. There are 14 residues in the CDR3. J was trimmed by 0 bases and V by 7 bases; bases with no gene match: 6. The chain's CDR3 is CASSMGGYQETQYF. DNA for the CDR3: TGTGCCAGCTCGATGGGGGGGTACCAAGAGACCCAGTACTTC.

V and J are TRBV5-6 and TRBJ1-2; D is perhaps TRBD1 (5 bases). CDR1 is SGHDT, CDR2 YYEEEE, per germline. Trimming took off 0 bases at V and 5 bases at J, with 14 bases between the two ends. The CDR3 runs to 15 residues. The CDR3 DNA reads as TGTGCCAGCAGCTTGGGAGCGGACGGGGGATATGGCTACACCTTC. Its translation is CASSLGADGGYGYTF.

This clone came up a few times. V is TRBV5-6 and J is TRBJ2-3; D remains unclear. V shed 2 bases and J shed 2 bases, with 12 bases lying between them. The CDR3 covers 15 residues. Germline CDR1 reads SGHDT; CDR2 reads YYEEEE. The CDR3, as DNA: TGTGCCAGCAGCTTAACCTCCGGAGACACAGATACGCAGTATTTT. Translation: CASSLTSGDTDTQYF. Supplemented by reference TRBV5-6 and TRBJ2-3, the full variable domain reads DAGVTQSPTHLIKTRGQQVTLRCSPKSGHDTVSWYQQALGQGPQFIFQYYEEEERQRGNFPDRFSGHQFPNYSSELNVNALLLGDSALYLCASSLTSGDTDTQYFGPGTRLTVL.

The J gene is TRBJ1-2, the V gene TRBV5-1; 9 bases agree with TRBD1. The CDR3 loop spans 15 amino acids. The V gene end was trimmed by 0 bases and the J gene end by 6 bases; junction bases not matched to a gene: 6. CDR1 SGHRS and CDR2 YFSETQ come from the germline V gene. CDR3 DNA: TGCGCCAGCAGCTTGGCGGACAGGGGAAGAGATGGCTACACCTTC. Amino acids: CASSLADRGRDGYTF.

This chain joins TRBV5-6 and TRBJ1-2; D remains ambiguous. V was clipped by 1 base and J by 4 bases, with 11 bases between them. Germline assignment: CDR1 SGHDT and CDR2 YYEEEE. This CDR3 comprises 14 residues. The CDR3 loop reads CASSLFSLSYGYTF. The CDR3 nucleotides read TGTGCCAGCAGCTTGTTTTCACTTTCCTATGGCTACACCTTC. The full variable domain, completed using reference TRBV5-6 and TRBJ1-2, is DAGVTQSPTHLIKTRGQQVTLRCSPKSGHDTVSWYQQALGQGPQFIFQYYEEEERQRGNFPDRFSGHQFPNYSSELNVNALLLGDSALYLCASSLFSLSYGYTFGSGTRLTVV.

V and J are TRBV30 and TRBJ2-3; 10 bases line up with TRBD1. J gave up 3 bases and V 5 bases, and 5 bases lay outside the gene matches. The CDR3 has 14 amino acids. Germline CDR1 and CDR2: GTSNPN and SVGIG (reference sequence). CDR3 DNA sequence: TGTGCCTGGGCGGGACAGGGGAAAACAGATACGCAGTATTTT. Protein sequence: CAWAGQGKTDTQYF.

This sequence joins TRBV19 and TRBJ1-1; 10 bases are a match to TRBD1. Germline V gene lookup returns CDR1 LNHDA and CDR2 SQIVND (reference sequence). This CDR3 contains 15 residues. With V trimmed by 5 bases and J by 2 bases, 5 bases remained unmatched. The CDR3 loop is CASSETGGLNTEAFF. CDR3 DNA sequence: TGTGCCAGTAGTGAGACAGGGGGCTTAAACACTGAAGCTTTCTTT.

The chain couples TRBV11-2 to TRBJ2-7, with a possible D match to TRBD2 (5 bases). Germline V gives CDR1 SGHAT, CDR2 FQNNGV. This CDR3 comprises 14 residues. V shed 3 bases and J shed 2 bases, with 11 bases lying between them. CDR3 sequence: CASSLGRGTYEQYF. In nucleotides, the CDR3 is TGTGCCAGCAGCTTGGGCAGAGGGACCTACGAGCAGTACTTC.

This clone has just a few counts. This chain uses TRBV7-2 with TRBJ1-4; TRBD1 matches 9 bases. CDR1 is SGHTA, CDR2 FQGNSA, per germline. The CDR3 totals 16 residues. V was pared by 1 base and J by 8 bases, with 8 bases of the junction left unmatched. This chain's CDR3 is CASSLVAGTGSEKLFF. CDR3 DNA sequence: TGTGCCAGCAGCTTAGTGGCCGGGACAGGGTCAGAAAAACTGTTTTTT.

The rearrangement links TRBV10-1 to TRBJ2-3; 7 nucleotides agree with TRBD2. The CDR3 is 16 amino acids. J was trimmed by 4 bases and V by 3 bases; bases with no gene match: 10. The germline gives CDR1 WNHNN, CDR2 SYGVQD (reference sequence). The DNA of the CDR3 is TGCGCCAGCAGTGACTCCCGGGGGGTAGAGTCAGATACGCAGTATTTT. It encodes CASSDSRGVESDTQYF.

The chain carries TRBV4-2 and TRBJ1-2; 10 bases map to TRBD1. After removal of 3 bases from V and 8 bases from J, the junction contained 9 bases not matched to a gene. CDR3 length: 15 residues. Germline V gene lookup returns CDR1 LGHNA and CDR2 YNFKEQ. As DNA, the CDR3 is TGTGCCAGCAGCCAGGATGAGACAGGGGGCATCGGCTACACCTTC. Translation gives CASSQDETGGIGYTF.

This chain links TRBV4-3 with TRBJ2-3; D possibly corresponds to TRBD1 (5 bases). Germline V gene lookup returns CDR1 LGHNA and CDR2 YSLEER. V was pared by 1 base and J by 3 bases, with 14 bases between. The CDR3 extends over 16 amino acids. This chain's CDR3 is CASSQGMGRDTDTQYF. The CDR3 coding sequence is TGCGCCAGCAGCCAAGGGATGGGGCGAGATACAGATACGCAGTATTTT.

The rearrangement joins TRBV6-1 to TRBJ1-5, with D possibly matching TRBD1 (5 bases). Germline-derived CDR1 and CDR2 are MNHNS and SASEGT. This CDR3 is 14 amino acids long. Trimming took off 0 bases at V and 7 bases at J, with 10 bases between the two ends. The chain's CDR3 is CASSEAGRGQPQHF. In nucleotides, the CDR3 is TGTGCCAGCAGTGAAGCGGGTAGGGGACAGCCCCAGCATTTT.

The CDR3 loop reads CANEKDGGTSTDTQYF. The DNA for the CDR3 is TGTGCCAACGAAAAGGATGGGGGGACTAGCACAGATACGCAGTATTTT. V gene TRBV2 combines with J gene TRBJ2-3; maybe TRBD2 (6 bases). The V and J ends lost 10 bases and 0 bases respectively, with 20 bases between them. This CDR3 has 16 amino acids. Germline V CDR1 and CDR2: SNHLY, FYNNEI.

This chain uses TRBV5-6 with TRBJ2-5; 9 bases match TRBD2. Looked up from germline, CDR1 is SGHDT and CDR2 is YYEEEE. The CDR3 has 15 residues. J gave up 5 bases and V 2 bases, and 7 bases lay outside the gene matches. The CDR3 nucleotides are TGTGCCAGCAGCTTCCGCGGGGGGGCCCGGGAGACCCAGTACTTC. It translates to CASSFRGGARETQYF.

The chain is built from TRBV11-3 and TRBJ2-7; D is uncertain. V lost 1 base and J 0 bases, leaving 7 bases between the germline ends. Germline V gene data show CDR1 as SGHNT and CDR2 as YENEEA. This CDR3 region has 14 residues. For the CDR3, the DNA is TGTGCCAGCAGCTTAGGTAGTCGCTCCTACGAGCAGTACTTC. Translated: CASSLGSRSYEQYF.

The rearrangement uses TRBV18 and TRBJ2-1; the match to TRBD2 covers 12 bases. In germline, CDR1 is KGHSH, CDR2 LQKENI. After removal of 4 bases from V and 5 bases from J, the junction contained 3 bases not matched to a gene. The CDR3 consists of 15 residues. The CDR3 DNA reads as TGTGCCAGCTCACGCACTAGCGGGGGGAACAATGAGCAGTTCTTC. Its translation is CASSRTSGGNNEQFF.

V gene TRBV19 combines with J gene TRBJ1-1; 10 nucleotides line up with TRBD1. With V trimmed by 9 bases and J by 3 bases, 7 bases remained unmatched. This CDR3 has 14 amino acids. In germline, CDR1 is LNHDA, CDR2 SQIVND (reference sequence). For the CDR3, the DNA is TGTGCCAGCTCCATCGGACAGGGGGACACTGAAGCTTTCTTT. This encodes CASSIGQGDTEAFF.